Below are 9 T cell receptor beta chains sequenced from a single sample in a study of blood T cell repertoires in COVID-19. The method was immunoSEQ multiplex PCR; TCRdb's version includes in-frame clones alone and lacks a portion of them. The data show 150,000 to 250,000 clones, with roughly nine tenths seen just once and more than 2% held by the top ten. The sequenced material came from PBMCs or T cells enriched from blood (not recorded which). The receptors derive from a woman aged 25-40 years who had recovered from COVID-19.

V usage is TRBV19 and J usage is TRBJ1-5; 7 bases map to TRBD1. This CDR3 comprises 16 residues. V lost 6 bases and J lost 1; bases outside the gene matches: 9. The germline CDR1 and CDR2 sequences are LNHDA and SQIVND (reference sequence). CDR3 sequence: CASRRPGTVSNQPQHF. The CDR3 nucleotides are TGTGCCAGTAGGAGACCCGGGACAGTCAGCAATCAGCCCCAGCATTTT.

The chain links TRBV7-2 to TRBJ2-2, with 14 bases lining up with TRBD2. Per germline, CDR1 SGHTA and CDR2 FQGNSA. This CDR3 comprises 17 residues. V lost 3 bases, J lost 5 bases, and 5 bases stayed unmatched. The CDR3 bases are TGTGCCAGCAGCTTTGCCGGGACTAGCGGGGGTACCGGGGAGCTGTTTTTT. Its protein product is CASSFAGTSGGTGELFF.

The chain recombines TRBV7-3 with TRBJ2-2, with 7 nucleotides matching TRBD2. Germline values: CDR1 SGHTA, CDR2 FQGTGA. The trim removed 0 bases at V and 1 base at J, leaving 5 bases unmatched. The CDR3 length is 17 residues. CDR3 residues: CASSLTGRALNTGELFF. In DNA, the CDR3 is TGTGCCAGCAGCTTAACGGGGAGGGCTCTGAACACCGGGGAGCTGTTTTTT. Looking up the rest from reference TRBV7-3 and TRBJ2-2 gives the full variable domain: GAGVSQTPSNKVTEKGKYVELRCDPISGHTALYWYRQSLGQGPEFLIYFQGTGAADDSGLPNDRFFAVRPEGSVSTLKIQRTERGDSAVYLCASSLTGRALNTGELFFGEGSRLTVL.

A word on this clone: One end of the junction varies from germline; a read error may be responsible. The chain couples TRBV4-3 to TRBJ1-1, with unresolved D. Germline assignment: CDR1 LGHNA and CDR2 YSLEER. The CDR3 spans 13 residues. Here the CDR3 reads CASSQDRNSEAFF. The CDR3 DNA reads TGCGCCAGCAGCCAAGACAGGAACTCTGAAGCTTTCTTT.

The chain carries TRBV5-1 and TRBJ1-2; D possibly corresponds to TRBD1 (6 bases). V was pared by 6 bases and J by 6 bases, with 12 bases between. This CDR3 comprises 12 residues. Germline V gene lookup returns CDR1 SGHRS and CDR2 YFSETQ. Here the CDR3 reads CASKGAGDGYTF. DNA of the CDR3: TGCGCCAGCAAAGGGGCAGGGGATGGCTACACCTTC. The whole variable domain, remainder taken from reference TRBV5-1 and TRBJ1-2, is KAGVTQTPRYLIKTRGQQVTLSCSPISGHRSVSWYQQTPGQGLQFLFEYFSETQRNKGNFPGRFSGRQFSNSRSEMNVSTLELGDSALYLCASKGAGDGYTFGSGTRLTVV.

The chain has TRBV4-1 and TRBJ1-2; 7 nucleotides align to TRBD1. The trim removed 0 bases at V and 5 bases at J, leaving 9 bases unmatched. CDR1 and CDR2 from the germline V gene are MGHRA and YSYEKL. CDR3 length: 16 amino acids. CDR3 nucleotide sequence: TGCGCCAGCAGCCAAGATGGGTGGGACAGCTCATATGGCTACACCTTC. It is translated as CASSQDGWDSSYGYTF.

V usage is TRBV30 and J usage is TRBJ2-5, with unresolved D. This CDR3 spans 11 amino acids. V was shortened by 0 bases and J by 10 bases, with 9 bases between the two germline ends. Germline V gene lookup returns CDR1 GTSNPN and CDR2 SVGIG (reference sequence). CDR3 in amino acids: CAWSVLENQYF. In DNA, the CDR3 is TGTGCCTGGAGTGTACTCGAAAACCAGTACTTC.

The chain has TRBV18 and TRBJ2-7; unclear D gene. This CDR3 is built from 14 residues. The V gene lost 5 bases and the J gene lost 7 bases, with 18 bases spanning the gap. Germline-derived CDR1 and CDR2 are KGHSH and LQKENI. CDR3 DNA sequence: TGTGCCAGCTCATCTTTGGGCCACGGTGGTGAGCAGTACTTC. Encoded protein: CASSSLGHGGEQYF.

The chain carries TRBV9 and TRBJ1-3; weak D call: TRBD1 (5 bases). Looked up from germline, CDR1 is SGDLS and CDR2 is YYNGEE. Trimming stripped 4 bases from V and 0 bases from J, with 14 bases between. This CDR3 comprises 16 residues. CDR3 bases: TGTGCCAGCAGCCCCCAAGGGGCGCGCTCTGGAAACACCATATATTTT. Protein product: CASSPQGARSGNTIYF. The full variable domain, completed using reference TRBV9 and TRBJ1-3, is DSGVTQTPKHLITATGQRVTLRCSPRSGDLSVYWYQQSLDQGLQFLIQYYNGEERAKGNILERFSAQQFPDLHSELNLSSLELGDSALYFCASSPQGARSGNTIYFGEGSWLTVV.